Sequencing of this TCR delta chain was carried out in a study of γδ T cells in repeated Plasmodium falciparum infection (dated by TCRdb to the early 2020s). In terms of the full investigation: The natural-infection arm enrolled Malian children exposed to intense seasonal malaria transmission and compared the Malian children with Australian children matched for age and gender. Four controlled human malaria infections were administered to about five malaria-naive U.S. adults over approximately 580 days by bites from P. falciparum NF54-infected Anopheles stephensi mosquitoes. Samples from controlled-infection subjects were taken at baseline, just before selected infections, and 21 days after each infection. Malian gammadelta TCR repertoires were analysed cross-sectionally during no-transmission periods and were analysed longitudinally across acute febrile malaria episodes. In the study, the shaping of the human gammadelta T cell repertoire by repeated Plasmodium falciparum infection was examined using natural infection in Mali and controlled human malaria infection.

This clone was found a few times. Its antigen remains unidentified. This is likely an artifact of a read error, given a far larger clone one base away. This sample includes further DNA sequences coding for the same CDR3. Overall study outcomes, separate from this receptor: Generalizability was limited because the Malian cohort came from a small rural village made up predominantly of one ethnic group. The controlled-infection cohort was small, limiting analysis of inter-individual variability in gammadelta T cell responses.

Preparation of the library involved multiplex PCR. These reads were obtained on an Illumina MiSeq. Every sorted gammadelta T cell sample had both its TCR gamma (TRG) and TCR delta (TRD) chains sequenced. Per the source publication's procedure: Repertoire analyses included clonotype tree plots, accumulated frequency of the top 20 clonotypes, diversity index (DI) and D75 metrics. Via CATT, TCRdb reprocessed the public reads, and rows with identical DNA were then joined. The V and J calls reflect TCRdb's pipeline rather than the authors' work. The sample profile shows 70,000 to 95,000 delta-chain clones; more than 1.4% of them were found once. Together, the top ten hold over 8% of the sample. This sequence originates from a pool of human donors (malaria-infected and uninfected, not separated). Sequencing was carried out using gamma-delta T cells from blood.

The sequenced DNA: TGCGCCTGTGAGCGGATACGCGAGGCCGATAAACTCATCTTT. Its translation reads: CACERIREADKLIF. The sequence joins TRDV2 to TRDJ1, with TRDD3 identical over 7 junction bases. Assignment of the J gene here rests on matching the DNA to germline, because TCRdb gives none. The germline V gene encodes CDR1 GEAIGNYY and CDR2 EKD. From the cysteine through the phenylalanine, the CDR3 covers 14 amino acids. This entry keeps only the CDR3 DNA: 42 bases, framed from base 1.